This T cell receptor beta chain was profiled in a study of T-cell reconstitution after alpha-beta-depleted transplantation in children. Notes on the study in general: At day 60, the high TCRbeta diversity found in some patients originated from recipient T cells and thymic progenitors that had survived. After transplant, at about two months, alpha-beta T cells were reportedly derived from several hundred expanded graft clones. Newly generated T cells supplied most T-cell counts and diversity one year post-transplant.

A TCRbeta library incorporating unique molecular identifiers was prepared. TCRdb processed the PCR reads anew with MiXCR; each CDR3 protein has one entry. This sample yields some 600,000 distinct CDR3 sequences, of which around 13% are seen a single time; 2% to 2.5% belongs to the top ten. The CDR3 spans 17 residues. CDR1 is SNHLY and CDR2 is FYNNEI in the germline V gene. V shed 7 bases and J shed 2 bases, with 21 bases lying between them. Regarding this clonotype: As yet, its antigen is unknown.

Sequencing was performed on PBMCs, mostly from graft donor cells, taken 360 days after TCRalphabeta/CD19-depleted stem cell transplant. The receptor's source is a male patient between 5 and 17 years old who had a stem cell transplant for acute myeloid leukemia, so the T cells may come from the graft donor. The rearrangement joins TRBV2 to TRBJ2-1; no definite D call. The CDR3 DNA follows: TGTGCCAGCACCTCTTCTCTCTTTAGCAGTACCTACAATGAGCAGTTCTTC. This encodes CASTSSLFSSTYNEQFF.